This entry lists 13 T cell receptor beta chains sequenced from one sample in a study of T cell repertoires in cytomegalovirus infection. TCRdb reprocessed the reads with MiXCR, giving one entry per CDR3 protein. The table includes 560,000 or so distinct CDR3 sequences, 16% detected once. The sample comprised CD8+ T cells from PBMCs. The origin of the receptors is a human donor in good health (CMV status not recorded). Some clones in this sample may be carry-over from other donors' samples.

Turning to this clonotype: This may come from a read error, since a much larger clone is one base off. The J gene is TRBJ1-3, the V gene TRBV7-6, with TRBD1 identical over 7 bases. Germline loops: CDR1 SGHVS, CDR2 FNYEAQ. This CDR3 spans 13 amino acids. The CDR3 nucleotides read TGTGCCAGAAGCTTGGGACAGGGAAACACCATATATTTT. Encoded protein: CARSLGQGNTIYF. Variable domain in full (rest from reference TRBV7-6 and TRBJ1-3): GAGVSQSPRYKVTKRGQDVALRCDPISGHVSLYWYRQALGQGPEFLTYFNYEAQQDKSGLPNDRFSAERPEGSISTLTIQRTEQRDSAMYRCARSLGQGNTIYFGEGSWLTVV.

This clonotype has only a few counts. The chain joins TRBV5-5 to TRBJ1-2; no reliable D call. This CDR3 comprises 15 residues. V was trimmed by 1 base and J by 2 bases, leaving 12 bases between them. The germline CDR1 and CDR2 sequences are SGHKS and YYEKEE (reference sequence). CDR3 sequence reads: CASSLRWGQNYGYTF. As DNA, the CDR3 is TGTGCCAGCAGCTTGAGGTGGGGTCAGAACTATGGCTACACCTTC.

The rearrangement joins TRBV19 to TRBJ2-1; the match to TRBD2 covers 11 bases. The germline V gene encodes CDR1 LNHDA and CDR2 SQIVND (reference sequence). V lost 9 bases to trimming and J lost 0 bases; unmatched junction nucleotides: 7. This CDR3 contains 16 residues. CDR3 coding DNA: TGTGCCAGCCGGACTAGCGGGCGGAGCTCCTACAATGAGCAGTTCTTC. It translates to CASRTSGRSSYNEQFF.

The table lists this clonotype with many counts. The chain uses TRBV7-9 and TRBJ2-5; 8 bases are shared with TRBD1. Germline CDR1 reads SEHNR; CDR2 reads FQNEAQ (reference sequence). This CDR3 has 16 residues. The J segment lost 4 bases and the V segment lost 5 bases, leaving 12 bases of the junction unmatched. CDR3 loop: CASSPPLPTGAETQYF. CDR3 nucleotide sequence: TGTGCCAGCAGCCCCCCACTACCGACAGGGGCAGAGACCCAGTACTTC.

This clonotype was observed a few times. The chain combines TRBV20-1 with TRBJ2-3, with D perhaps matching TRBD2 (6 bases). The V and J ends lost 0 bases and 2 bases respectively, with 12 bases between them. The CDR3 length is 15 residues. Germline V gives CDR1 DFQATT, CDR2 SNEGSKA (reference sequence). Here the CDR3 reads CSARDRDLYTDTQYF. CDR3 nucleotide sequence: TGCAGTGCTAGAGACCGGGACTTATACACAGATACGCAGTATTTT.

This clonotype appeared a few times. The chain is built from TRBV20-1 and TRBJ2-1; unclear D gene. Trimming cost V 5 bases and J 7 bases, with 9 bases left between them. This CDR3 is built from 11 residues. Per the germline V gene, CDR1 is DFQATT and CDR2 is SNEGSKA (reference sequence). The CDR3: CSASEGNEQFF. The DNA of the CDR3 is TGCAGTGCTTCAGAAGGGAATGAGCAGTTCTTC.

This clonotype has at least ten counts. The rearrangement joins TRBV7-9 to TRBJ2-1; TRBD2 matches 15 bases. Germline V gene lookup returns CDR1 SEHNR and CDR2 FQNEAQ (reference sequence). V lost 10 bases and J lost 7; bases outside the gene matches: 8. The CDR3 is made up of 15 amino acids. CDR3 protein: CATVDGTSGRNEQFF. The CDR3 nucleotides are TGTGCCACCGTAGATGGGACTAGCGGGAGGAATGAGCAGTTCTTC.

This clonotype has just a few counts. This sequence joins TRBV5-1 and TRBJ1-2, with D maybe TRBD1 (5 bases). The CDR3 runs 15 residues. Germline CDR1 reads SGHRS; CDR2 reads YFSETQ. V was pared by 1 base and J by 5 bases, with 15 bases between. The CDR3 sequence is CASSLRGRRRYGYTF. The CDR3 DNA is TGCGCCAGCAGCTTGAGGGGTCGGAGACGGTATGGCTACACCTTC. Variable domain in full (rest from reference TRBV5-1 and TRBJ1-2): KAGVTQTPRYLIKTRGQQVTLSCSPISGHRSVSWYQQTPGQGLQFLFEYFSETQRNKGNFPGRFSGRQFSNSRSEMNVSTLELGDSALYLCASSLRGRRRYGYTFGSGTRLTVV.

This clonotype was observed many times. The chain has TRBV29-1 and TRBJ2-1, with 10 bases aligning to TRBD2. Germline V CDR1 and CDR2: SQVTM, ANQGSEA. Trimming cost V 3 bases and J 9 bases; bases outside gene matches: 8. The CDR3 is 14 amino acids. CDR3 in DNA: TGCAGCGTTGAGCCTAGCGGGAGCGGGGGTGAGCAGTTCTTC. As protein: CSVEPSGSGGEQFF.

The chain uses TRBV27 and TRBJ2-5, with 10 positions matching TRBD1. With V trimmed by 7 bases and J by 5 bases, 16 bases remained unmatched. Germline V lookup: CDR1 MNHEY, CDR2 SMNVEV (reference sequence). The length of the CDR3 is 17 residues. The CDR3 sequence is CASNPLAPGQGSETQYF. CDR3 nucleotide sequence: TGTGCCAGCAACCCTTTAGCCCCGGGACAGGGGTCCGAGACCCAGTACTTC.

This clonotype has a handful of counts. The genes are TRBV7-9 and TRBJ2-1; D uncertain. The germline V and J ends were trimmed by 5 bases and 9 bases, with 14 bases remaining between them. The CDR3 spans 13 residues. Germline CDR1 is SEHNR and CDR2 is FQNEAQ (reference sequence). The CDR3 spells CASSPKQTVEQFF. CDR3 in DNA: TGTGCCAGCAGCCCCAAACAAACGGTTGAGCAGTTCTTC. Full variable domain (missing parts from reference TRBV7-9 and TRBJ2-1): DTGVSQNPRHKITKRGQNVTFRCDPISEHNRLYWYRQTLGQGPEFLTYFQNEAQLEKSRLLSDRFSAERPKGSFSTLEIQRTEQGDSAMYLCASSPKQTVEQFFGPGTRLTVL.

The table lists this clonotype with many counts. The chain employs TRBV11-2 and TRBJ1-4; 9 positions match TRBD1. Germline-derived CDR1 and CDR2 are SGHAT and FQNNGV. This CDR3 spans 15 amino acids. J was trimmed by 8 bases and V by 5 bases; bases with no gene match: 9. Written as DNA, the CDR3 is TGTGCCAGCAGCCCGCGACAGGGGGGAAGAGAAAAACTGTTTTTT. Its protein is CASSPRQGGREKLFF.

Only a few counts were recorded for this clonotype. The chain is built from TRBV7-3 and TRBJ2-2, with 9 bases lining up with TRBD1. This CDR3 region has 16 residues. Trimming cost V 4 bases and J 3 bases; bases outside gene matches: 6. Germline V CDR1 and CDR2: SGHTA, FQGTGA. CDR3 amino acids: CASSSHRGPDTGELFF. The CDR3 DNA is TGTGCCAGCAGCTCGCACAGGGGGCCGGACACCGGGGAGCTGTTTTTT.